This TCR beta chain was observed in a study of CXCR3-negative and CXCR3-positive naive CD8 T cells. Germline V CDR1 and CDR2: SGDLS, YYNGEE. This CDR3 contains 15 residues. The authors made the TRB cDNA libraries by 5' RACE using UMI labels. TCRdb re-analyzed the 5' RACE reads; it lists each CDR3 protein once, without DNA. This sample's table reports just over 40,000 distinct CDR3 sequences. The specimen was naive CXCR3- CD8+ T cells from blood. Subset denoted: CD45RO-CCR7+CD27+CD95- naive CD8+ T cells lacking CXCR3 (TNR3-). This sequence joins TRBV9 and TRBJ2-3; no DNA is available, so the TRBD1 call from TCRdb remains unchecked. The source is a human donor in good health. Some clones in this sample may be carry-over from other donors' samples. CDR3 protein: CASSVERGPTDTQYF.